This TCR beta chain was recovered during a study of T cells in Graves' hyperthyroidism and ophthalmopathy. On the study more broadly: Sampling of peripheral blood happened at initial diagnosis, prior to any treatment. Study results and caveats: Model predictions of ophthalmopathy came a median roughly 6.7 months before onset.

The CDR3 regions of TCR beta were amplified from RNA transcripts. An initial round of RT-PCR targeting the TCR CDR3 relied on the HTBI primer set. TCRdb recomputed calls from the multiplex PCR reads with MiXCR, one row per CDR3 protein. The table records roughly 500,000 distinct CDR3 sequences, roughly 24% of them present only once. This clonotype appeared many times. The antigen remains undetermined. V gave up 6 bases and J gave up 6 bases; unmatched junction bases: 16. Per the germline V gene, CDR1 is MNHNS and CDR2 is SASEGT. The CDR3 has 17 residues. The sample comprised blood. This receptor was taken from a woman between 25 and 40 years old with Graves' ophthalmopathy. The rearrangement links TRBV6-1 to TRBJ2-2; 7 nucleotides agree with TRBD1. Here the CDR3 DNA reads TGTGCCAGCAGCCTATCCCTGGACAGGATCGTTTCCGGGGAGCTGTTTTTT. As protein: CASSLSLDRIVSGELFF.